The subject of this entry is one T cell receptor (beta chain). Its cognate antigen is unknown. The authors sequenced patients whose flow cytometry had shown CD8+CD57+ cell expansion. In about 15% of the 12 patients, CD8+CD57+ effector memory cells also underwent sequencing. Patients, without exception, had severe acquired aplastic anemia. There was no therapy given to any patient before the blood sampling took place. These data belong to a study of CD8+CD57+ T cells in acquired aplastic anemia. The study, taken as a whole, reports: Patients' CD8+CD57+ cells proved less diverse than their total CD4+ and CD8+ pools, researchers found. Simpson's diversity of CD8+ cells was not significantly different in patients compared with controls.

The V gene lost 8 bases and the J gene lost 0 bases, with 14 bases spanning the gap. This CDR3 contains 14 residues. Profiling that covered TCR beta VDJ and CDR3 relied on genomic DNA as its template. TCRdb re-called the reads through MiXCR, storing one row per CDR3 protein. The sample lists about 20,000 distinct CDR3 sequences; 30% to 40% were seen once. The V gene is TRBV12-3 or TRBV12-4, the J gene TRBJ2-7; D call uncertain. The source material was CD8+CD57+ T cells sorted from PBMCs. This sample's subset: bead-enriched CD8+CD57+ effector memory T cells from SAA patients. This TCR was recovered from a human donor with aplastic anemia. The CDR3 reads CASSGVTSSYEQYF. CDR3 coding DNA: TGTGCCAGCTCCGGCGTGACTTCCTCCTACGAGCAGTACTTC.